This entry lists 23 T cell receptor beta chains sequenced from one sample in a study of regulatory T cells in long-lasting Graves disease (dated by TCRdb to the early 2020s). The time point label on this specimen signifies: newly diagnosed GD, antithyroid drugs for less than 3 months. For both TCR sequencing and RNA sequencing, RNA was extracted from PBMCs using TRIzol. Receptors were amplified or captured by multiplex PCR. TCRdb lists the instrument as Illumina HiSeq 4000. CDR3 regions were amplified by Arm-PCR with iRepertoire HTBI primers to construct TCR beta libraries. TCRdb trimmed the raw reads at Q25, called clones with MiXCR and kept productive beta chains. Rows are combined by CDR3 protein, so each entry shows the most common genes and DNA. Recorded for this sample are about 420,000 distinct CDR3 sequences; around 17% of them occurred a single time. The ten largest clones add up to around 23% of the sample.

The data were also submitted as part of a second study, on T cells in Graves' hyperthyroidism and ophthalmopathy.

This specimen consisted of peripheral blood mononuclear cells (PBMCs), obtained at new diagnosis, from a patient treated with antithyroid drugs. The receptors originated from a woman aged 18-30 years with Graves disease. Donor details come from another sample of the same person, matched by shared clones.

The rearrangement links TRBV24-1 to TRBJ2-5; 11 bases fit TRBD1. V shed 4 bases, J shed 6 bases, and the junction held 6 bases outside the gene matches. Germline CDR1 reads KGHDR; CDR2 reads SFDVKD. The CDR3 is 15 residues long. The CDR3 DNA sequence: TGTGCCACCAGTGACACCCGGGACAGGGGGAAGACCCAGTACTTC. This gives the protein CATSDTRDRGKTQYF.

The rearrangement uses TRBV28 and TRBJ1-1; 9 bases map to TRBD1. Unmatched junction bases numbered 1, after V lost 6 bases and J lost 8 bases. The CDR3 extends over 11 amino acids. The germline gives CDR1 MDHEN, CDR2 SYDVKM. The CDR3 DNA reads TGTGCCAGCAGACAGGGGGCCGAAGCTTTCTTT. Translation: CASRQGAEAFF.

This clonotype was counted ten times or more. The chain has TRBV28 and TRBJ1-1; TRBD1 aligns across 7 bases. The CDR3 is 14 residues long. The germline V gene encodes CDR1 MDHEN and CDR2 SYDVKM. Trimming took 7 bases from V and 4 from J; bases not matched to a gene: 9. The CDR3 reads CASKKTGSATEAFF. The DNA of the CDR3 is TGTGCCAGCAAAAAGACAGGGTCGGCCACTGAAGCTTTCTTT. Based on the CDR3 plus reference TRBV28 and TRBJ1-1, the full variable domain is DVKVTQSSRYLVKRTGEKVFLECVQDMDHENMFWYRQDPGLGLRLIYFSYDVKMKEKGDIPEGYSVSREKKERFSLILESASTNQTSMYLCASKKTGSATEAFFGQGTRLTVV.

This clonotype was counted only a few times. DNA of the CDR3: TGCAGTGCTAGAGATGCCCCCGGACCGGAGTACTTC. It encodes CSARDAPGPEYF. The rearrangement joins TRBV20-1 to TRBJ2-4; D not resolved. The CDR3 sequence is 12 residues long. Per the germline V gene, CDR1 is DFQATT and CDR2 is SNEGSKA (reference sequence). V was clipped by 0 bases and J by 14 bases, with 14 bases between them.

This clonotype has just a few counts. V usage is TRBV6-9 and J usage is TRBJ1-2; the D gene is possibly TRBD1 (6 bases). V was shortened by 3 bases and J by 7 bases, with 24 bases between the two germline ends. The CDR3 runs to 17 residues. Germline V lookup: CDR1 MNHGY, CDR2 SVAAGI. The CDR3 bases are TGTGCCAGCAGTTACTCTTGGAGAGGGGGGGTTTCGGTTGGCTACACCTTC. Encoded protein: CASSYSWRGGVSVGYTF.

This clonotype came up a few times. The chain couples TRBV5-1 to TRBJ2-2, with TRBD2 as a possible D gene (5 bases). CDR1 and CDR2 from the germline V gene are SGHRS and YFSETQ. CDR3 size: 15 residues. Deletions cut 7 bases from V and 1 base from J, with 14 bases between. CDR3 loop: CASLAGPMNTGELFF. The DNA of the CDR3 is TGCGCCAGCCTAGCCGGGCCGATGAACACCGGGGAGCTGTTTTTT.

This clonotype came up many times. The V gene is TRBV7-2, the J gene TRBJ2-2, with a tentative D call TRBD1 (5 bases). This CDR3 region has 16 residues. The V gene lost 2 bases and the J gene lost 3 bases, with 13 bases spanning the gap. Germline V lookup: CDR1 SGHTA, CDR2 FQGNSA. CDR3 nucleotide sequence: TGTGCCAGCAGCTTAAGGGCAGGGTGGGACACCGGGGAGCTGTTTTTT. Amino acid sequence: CASSLRAGWDTGELFF.

This clonotype was observed a handful of times. The rearrangement uses TRBV3-1 and TRBJ2-2, with D possibly TRBD1 on 6 matching bases. Germline V gene data show CDR1 as LGHDT and CDR2 as YNNKEL (reference sequence). CDR3 length: 16 residues. V was shortened by 1 base and J by 2 bases, with 11 bases between the two germline ends. DNA of the CDR3: TGTGCCAGCAGCCAAGTAAGGGGGAGCAACACCGGGGAGCTGTTTTTT. Its translation is CASSQVRGSNTGELFF. Full variable domain (rest looked up from reference TRBV3-1 and TRBJ2-2): DTAVSQTPKYLVTQMGNDKSIKCEQNLGHDTMYWYKQDSKKFLKIMFSYNNKELIINETVPNRFSPKSPDKAHLNLHINSLELGDSAVYFCASSQVRGSNTGELFFGEGSRLTVL.

The chain is built from TRBV28 and TRBJ2-7; D perhaps matches TRBD1 (5 bases). The ends were cut back, 6 bases at V and 5 bases at J, with 23 bases in the middle. From germline, CDR1 is MDHEN and CDR2 SYDVKM. This CDR3 has 16 amino acids. The CDR3: CASRVRGRGILHEQYF. The CDR3 DNA follows: TGTGCCAGCAGGGTCCGAGGTAGGGGAATCTTGCACGAGCAGTACTTC.

The chain links TRBV12-3 or TRBV12-4 to TRBJ2-1; 7 bases fit TRBD2. The length of the CDR3 is 14 residues. With V trimmed by 3 bases and J by 4 bases, 3 bases remained unmatched. CDR3 DNA sequence: TGTGCCAGCAGTTTGGCTAGCGGATACAATGAGCAGTTCTTC. Amino acids: CASSLASGYNEQFF.

CDR3 nucleotide sequence: TGTGCCAGCAGTTTAGATACAGGTAATGAGCAGTTCTTC. Protein sequence: CASSLDTGNEQFF. The rearrangement uses TRBV12-3 or TRBV12-4 and TRBJ2-1, with a possible D match to TRBD1 (5 bases). This CDR3 comprises 13 residues. V was clipped by 1 base and J by 7 bases, with 8 bases between them.

J is TRBJ2-1 and V is TRBV29-1; TRBD2 matches 13 bases. There are 14 residues in the CDR3. After removal of 0 bases from V and 15 bases from J, the junction contained 8 bases not matched to a gene. Germline V gene data show CDR1 as SQVTM and CDR2 as ANQGSEA. CDR3 protein: CSVEEGGTSGNLFF. The CDR3 bases are TGCAGCGTTGAAGAGGGAGGGACTAGCGGGAACTTGTTCTTC.

This clonotype was seen at least ten times. The chain combines TRBV5-1 with TRBJ2-7, with 10 bases aligning to TRBD2. The germline V gene has CDR1 SGHRS and CDR2 YFSETQ. CDR3 size: 13 residues. Losses at the gene ends were 4 bases for V and 3 bases for J; bases not matched to a gene: 1. CDR3 nucleotides: TGCGCCAGCAGCGGGACTAGCGACTACGAGCAGTACTTC. Translating it yields CASSGTSDYEQYF.

There are many counts of this clonotype. The chain recombines TRBV5-1 with TRBJ1-1; D is unclear. Between the trimmed V and J ends, which lost 1 base and 1 base, there was a span of 8 bases. The CDR3 loop spans 14 amino acids. The germline V gene encodes CDR1 SGHRS and CDR2 YFSETQ. The CDR3 spells CASSLNSANTEAFF. CDR3 bases: TGCGCCAGCAGCTTGAATTCGGCGAACACTGAAGCTTTCTTT.

This clonotype was seen many times. This rearrangement joins TRBV20-1 to TRBJ2-7; a possible D gene is TRBD2 (5 bases). The germline CDR1 and CDR2 sequences are DFQATT and SNEGSKA (reference sequence). V lost 1 base and J 4 bases, leaving 20 bases between the germline ends. The length of the CDR3 is 16 residues. CDR3 nucleotides: TGCAGTGCTAGAGTCCCTCGGGATCCCCTAGGATACGAGCAGTACTTC. This encodes CSARVPRDPLGYEQYF.

This clonotype has a count of ten or more. The V call is TRBV12-3 or TRBV12-4, the J call TRBJ2-1; 9 positions match TRBD1. The V segment lost 3 bases and the J segment 4 bases; nucleotides outside the gene matches: 4. The CDR3 has 15 amino acids. The CDR3 region is CASSLRQGGYNEQFF. DNA for the CDR3: TGTGCCAGCAGTTTGCGACAGGGGGGATACAATGAGCAGTTCTTC.

This clonotype has ten or more counts. V and J are TRBV3-1 and TRBJ2-3, with D maybe TRBD2 (5 bases). CDR1 is LGHDT, CDR2 YNNKEL, per germline (reference sequence). V was cut by 4 bases and J by 5 bases, with 10 bases left in between. The CDR3 totals 13 residues. This CDR3 is CASSRSLEDTQYF. The CDR3 nucleotides read TGTGCCAGCAGCCGCTCACTAGAAGATACGCAGTATTTT.

This clonotype was counted a few times. V gene TRBV20-1 combines with J gene TRBJ1-4; weak D call: TRBD1 (6 bases). CDR3 length: 13 residues. Trimming left V 4 bases short and J 8 bases short, with 14 bases between. Germline assignment: CDR1 DFQATT and CDR2 SNEGSKA (reference sequence). The CDR3 sequence: CSATSQGPEKLFF. The CDR3 region has the DNA TGCAGTGCTACATCACAGGGTCCAGAAAAACTGTTTTTT.

This clonotype has more than one count but fewer than ten. The chain is built from TRBV27 and TRBJ2-7, with D possibly TRBD1 on 6 matching bases. V was shortened by 5 bases and J by 6 bases, with 14 bases between the two germline ends. The CDR3 length is 13 residues. Germline values: CDR1 MNHEY, CDR2 SMNVEV (reference sequence). The CDR3 reads CASSPRDIGEQYF. The CDR3 DNA reads as TGTGCCAGCAGTCCCCGGGACATCGGCGAGCAGTACTTC.

Many counts were recorded for this clonotype. The chain has TRBV6-1 and TRBJ2-7; 7 nucleotides match TRBD2. The germline gives CDR1 MNHNS, CDR2 SASEGT. Trimming took 3 bases from V and 2 from J; bases not matched to a gene: 4. This CDR3 spans 14 amino acids. The CDR3 region has the DNA TGTGCCAGCAGTGACCTGGGAGGGCCCTACGAGCAGTACTTC. Translated, it gives CASSDLGGPYEQYF.

Many counts were recorded for this clonotype. This chain links TRBV20-1 with TRBJ2-5; D remains ambiguous. Germline V gene lookup returns CDR1 DFQATT and CDR2 SNEGSKA (reference sequence). Trimming stripped 1 base from V and 2 bases from J, with 14 bases between. The length of the CDR3 is 15 residues. The CDR3 loop is CSARGLLSAQETQYF. DNA for the CDR3: TGCAGTGCTAGAGGCCTCCTGTCGGCTCAAGAGACCCAGTACTTC.

The chain uses TRBV6-1 and TRBJ2-3; tentative D call: TRBD2 (6 bases). Trimming cost V 5 bases and J 0 bases, with 15 bases left between them. This CDR3 is built from 16 residues. Germline CDR1 is MNHNS and CDR2 is SASEGT. The CDR3 nucleotides read TGTGCCAGCAGTTATGCGGGAAACCCTAGCACAGATACGCAGTATTTT. This codes for CASSYAGNPSTDTQYF.

This clonotype was detected many times. V gene TRBV7-2 combines with J gene TRBJ2-3, with 11 bases that match TRBD2. Germline lookup yields CDR1 SGHTA and CDR2 FQGNSA. Trimming removed 5 bases from V and 2 bases from J; junction bases left unmatched: 6. The CDR3 sequence is 16 residues long. The CDR3 spells CASSPASGRLTDTQYF. CDR3 coding DNA: TGTGCCAGCAGCCCCGCTAGCGGGAGGCTCACAGATACGCAGTATTTT.